Following are 27 T cell receptor beta chains from one sample sequenced in a study of breast tumors, draining lymph nodes, adjacent tissues. TCRdb independently ran MiXCR on the multiplex PCR reads; one entry per CDR3 protein. The data contain around 100,000 distinct CDR3 sequences, roughly 20% of them singletons. Breast cancer patients provided tissue from their axillary draining lymph nodes. The source material was axillary lymph node tissue. The receptors here all came from a female donor with breast cancer. Some clones in this sample may be carry-over from other donors' samples.

In its sample, this clonotype was seen a few times. J is TRBJ2-5 and V is TRBV18; D unresolved. Per germline, CDR1 KGHSH and CDR2 LQKENI. Trimming stripped 1 base from V and 5 bases from J, with 11 bases between. The CDR3 runs to 14 residues. The CDR3 nucleotides read TGTGCCAGCTCACCACACAGTACCCGGGAGACCCAGTACTTC. As protein: CASSPHSTRETQYF.

This clonotype was counted ten times or more. The chain uses TRBV10-3 and TRBJ1-3, with D possibly TRBD1 on 6 matching bases. There are 16 residues in the CDR3. The V gene lost 7 bases and the J gene lost 0 bases, with 16 bases spanning the gap. CDR1 ENHRY and CDR2 SYGVKD come from the germline V gene. CDR3 in DNA: TGTGCCATCACCGACAGGAGTGCCAACTCTGGAAACACCATATATTTT. It yields the protein CAITDRSANSGNTIYF.

This clonotype was found many times. The chain employs TRBV5-1 and TRBJ2-5; D is possibly TRBD1 or TRBD2 (5 bases each). Germline loops: CDR1 SGHRS, CDR2 YFSETQ. The CDR3 contains 16 residues. Trimming shortened V by 5 bases and J by 3 bases, and 20 bases separated the two germline ends. Here the CDR3 DNA reads TGCGCCAGCAGGAACGACCGGGACCACCCCGAAGAGACCCAGTACTTC. As protein: CASRNDRDHPEETQYF. Drawing the rest from reference TRBV5-1 and TRBJ2-5, the complete variable domain is KAGVTQTPRYLIKTRGQQVTLSCSPISGHRSVSWYQQTPGQGLQFLFEYFSETQRNKGNFPGRFSGRQFSNSRSEMNVSTLELGDSALYLCASRNDRDHPEETQYFGPGTRLLVL.

In regard to this clonotype: The junction differs from germline at one of its ends, possibly a read error. V gene TRBV29-1 combines with J gene TRBJ2-1; maybe TRBD2 (5 bases). The CDR3 is made up of 13 amino acids. The germline CDR1 and CDR2 sequences are SQVTM and ANQGSEA. CDR3 coding DNA: TGCAGCATTGATGTGGGAGTAGCTTTTGAGCAGTTCTTC. Translating gives CSIDVGVAFEQFF.

Of note for this clonotype: A much larger clone lies a single base off, so this may be a read error. The DNA of the CDR3 is TGTGCCAGCAGCGTAGAACGGGAAAATGGGCAGTTCTTC. Encoded protein: CASSVERENGQFF. The chain joins TRBV9 to TRBJ2-1; the D gene is possibly TRBD2 (5 bases). Germline V gene lookup returns CDR1 SGDLS and CDR2 YYNGEE. This CDR3 contains 13 residues.

This clonotype was detected ten times or more. The J gene is TRBJ1-2, the V gene TRBV6-1; D call uncertain. The length of the CDR3 is 13 residues. Looked up from germline, CDR1 is MNHNS and CDR2 is SASEGT. Trimming removed 3 bases from V and 2 bases from J, with 7 bases in between. This chain's CDR3 is CASSESKNYGYTF. The CDR3 nucleotides are TGTGCCAGCAGTGAGAGCAAGAACTATGGCTACACCTTC.

This clonotype has at least ten counts. CDR3 amino acids: CASSMRDKILNEQFF. The CDR3 DNA reads as TGTGCCAGTAGTATGAGGGACAAGATATTAAATGAGCAGTTCTTC. J is TRBJ2-1 and V is TRBV19, with D perhaps matching TRBD1 (6 bases). Trimming removed 3 bases from V and 7 bases from J, with 16 bases in between. CDR1 is LNHDA, CDR2 SQIVND, per germline (reference sequence). The CDR3 spans 15 residues.

This clonotype was detected many times. The chain links TRBV24-1 to TRBJ2-5; unclear D gene. The V end lost 3 bases, the J end lost 2 bases, and 9 bases lay between the germline ends. This CDR3 contains 14 residues. Germline V gene sequence: CDR1 KGHDR, CDR2 SFDVKD. CDR3 in DNA: TGTGCCACCAGTGATACCCAGAGACAAGAGACCCAGTACTTC. Translation: CATSDTQRQETQYF.

This clonotype has just one count. The chain carries TRBV2 and TRBJ1-1, with no clear D. The CDR3 runs to 13 residues. With 4 bases removed from V and 0 bases from J, the gap between germline ends came to 6 bases. CDR1 and CDR2 (germline): SNHLY, FYNNEI. The CDR3 sequence is CASSADLNTEAFF. The DNA of the CDR3 is TGTGCCAGCAGTGCCGACCTGAACACTGAAGCTTTCTTT.

Points on this clonotype: This may come from a read error, since a much larger clone is one base off. The V gene is TRBV6-1, the J gene TRBJ1-6; D call uncertain. Per germline, CDR1 MNHNS and CDR2 SASEGT. CDR3 length: 14 amino acids. DNA for the CDR3: TGTGCCAGCCTTGGACTCTTGGGGAATTCACTCCTCCACTTT. This gives the protein CASLGLLGNSLLHF.

This clonotype was counted ten times or more. V usage is TRBV27 and J usage is TRBJ1-2, with D perhaps TRBD1 (6 bases). The CDR3 runs to 14 residues. The ends were cut back, 6 bases at V and 4 bases at J, with 15 bases in the middle. The germline V gene encodes CDR1 MNHEY and CDR2 SMNVEV (reference sequence). Here the CDR3 DNA reads TGTGCCAGCAGATTGACAGGTCCTTCCTATGGCTACACCTTC. Its translation: CASRLTGPSYGYTF.

This clonotype was picked up many times. The CDR3 region is CASSPGASYEQYF. CDR3 DNA: TGTGCCAGCTCACCCGGGGCCTCCTACGAGCAGTACTTC. V usage is TRBV18 and J usage is TRBJ2-7; perhaps D is TRBD1 or TRBD2 (5 bases each). CDR1 is KGHSH and CDR2 is LQKENI in the germline V gene. The CDR3 length is 13 residues. The V gene lost 3 bases and the J gene lost 0 bases, with 6 bases spanning the gap. Using reference TRBV18 and TRBJ2-7 for the parts outside the CDR3, the full variable domain is NAGVMQNPRHLVRRRGQEARLRCSPMKGHSHVYWYRQLPEEGLKFMVYLQKENIIDESGMPKERFSAEFPKEGPSILRIQQVVRGDSAAYFCASSPGASYEQYFGPGTRLTVT.

This clonotype was recorded at least ten times. The chain uses TRBV30 and TRBJ1-2, with a weak D call TRBD1 (5 bases). The CDR3 is made up of 14 amino acids. Trimming shortened V by 2 bases and J by 4 bases, and 14 bases separated the two germline ends. CDR1 and CDR2 (germline): GTSNPN, SVGIG (reference sequence). Here the CDR3 reads CAWSPGGVTYGYTF. CDR3 DNA sequence: TGTGCCTGGAGTCCGGGGGGGGTCACCTATGGCTACACCTTC.

CDR3 DNA sequence: TGTGCCAGCAGCCGCTTACAGAGCGGGGAGCTGTTTTTT. The encoded protein is CASSRLQSGELFF. The J gene is TRBJ2-2, the V gene TRBV4-2; no definite D call. This CDR3 region has 13 residues. Germline V gene lookup returns CDR1 LGHNA and CDR2 YNFKEQ. Deletions cut 4 bases from V and 7 bases from J, with 10 bases between.

This clonotype showed up many times. V usage is TRBV4-1 and J usage is TRBJ1-6, with D possibly matching TRBD1 (6 bases). Deletions cut 3 bases from V and 7 bases from J, with 13 bases between. CDR3 size: 15 residues. Germline lookup yields CDR1 MGHRA and CDR2 YSYEKL. CDR3 in amino acids: CASSQSAGANSPLHF. CDR3 DNA sequence: TGCGCCAGCAGCCAGTCTGCGGGGGCGAATTCACCCCTCCACTTT.

Details on this clonotype: A read error is possible here, since a much larger clone lies one base away. The CDR3 sequence: CASSPDWGLGYTF. The CDR3 nucleotides are TGTGCCAGCTCACCGGACTGGGGGCTTGGCTACACCTTC. The V gene is TRBV18, the J gene TRBJ1-2, with a tentative D call TRBD1 (6 bases). The germline V gene has CDR1 KGHSH and CDR2 LQKENI. CDR3 size: 13 residues. V shed 3 bases and J shed 7 bases, with 12 bases lying between them.

The table lists this clonotype with a few counts. The V and J genes are TRBV4-2 and TRBJ2-2; no firm D call. The CDR3 has 15 amino acids. Deletions cut 0 bases from V and 3 bases from J, with 8 bases between. Germline lookup yields CDR1 LGHNA and CDR2 YNFKEQ. CDR3 residues: CASSQDGRDTGELFF. The CDR3, as DNA: TGTGCCAGCAGCCAAGATGGTAGGGACACCGGGGAGCTGTTTTTT.

This clonotype appeared many times. The CDR3 sequence: CASSLELANEQYF. The CDR3 coding sequence is TGTGCCAGCAGCTTGGAACTTGCGAACGAGCAGTACTTC. V is TRBV5-5 and J is TRBJ2-7; D unclear. Per the germline V gene, CDR1 is SGHKS and CDR2 is YYEKEE (reference sequence). The CDR3 covers 13 residues. The V end lost 0 bases, the J end lost 5 bases, and 9 bases lay between the germline ends.

This clonotype was seen at least ten times. CDR3 amino acids: CASSNDRGDTGELFF. The CDR3 DNA follows: TGTGCCAGCAGTAACGACAGGGGGGACACCGGGGAGCTGTTTTTT. This chain links TRBV12-3 or TRBV12-4 with TRBJ2-2; 9 nucleotides match TRBD1. This CDR3 has 15 amino acids. Trimming at V came to 5 bases and at J to 3 bases, leaving 4 bases not matched to a gene.

This clonotype was detected only a few times. The chain joins TRBV5-1 to TRBJ2-2, with TRBD1 identical over 8 bases. The CDR3 has 16 amino acids. The germline CDR1 and CDR2 sequences are SGHRS and YFSETQ. V lost 6 bases and J lost 5; bases outside the gene matches: 12. The CDR3 protein is CASTKDPGGATGELFF. In nucleotides, the CDR3 is TGCGCCAGCACCAAGGACCCAGGGGGCGCGACCGGGGAGCTGTTTTTT.

Of note for this clonotype: Because it lacks the conserved phenylalanine or tryptophan at the end, this CDR3 is likely a read error. CDR3 nucleotide sequence: TGTGCCAGCTCACCAGGCTTTGAAGCTGCCGAGCAGTACCTC. Its translation: CASSPGFEAAEQYL. V gene TRBV18 combines with J gene TRBJ2-7; D ambiguous. The CDR3 consists of 14 residues. CDR1 is KGHSH and CDR2 is LQKENI in the germline V gene. The ends were cut back, 2 bases at V and 6 bases at J, with 14 bases in the middle.

This clonotype was found many times. This chain uses TRBV7-9 with TRBJ1-5; 9 bases map to TRBD1. The germline CDR1 and CDR2 sequences are SEHNR and FQNEAQ (reference sequence). CDR3 length equals 15 residues. Germline trimming cut 6 bases from V and 5 bases from J; bases unmatched to any gene: 8. The DNA for the CDR3 is TGTGCCAGCAGTTACACAGGGGGCGTCGATCAGCCCCAGCATTTT. It is translated as CASSYTGGVDQPQHF.

Many counts were recorded for this clonotype. This chain connects TRBV28 to TRBJ1-2; 9 nucleotides agree with TRBD1. V lost 3 bases and J lost 6; bases outside the gene matches: 2. The CDR3 loop spans 13 amino acids. Germline CDR1 MDHEN, CDR2 SYDVKM. CDR3 sequence: CASSLTGGNGYTF. For the CDR3, the DNA is TGTGCCAGCAGTTTGACAGGGGGTAATGGCTACACCTTC.

At least ten counts were recorded for this clonotype. This chain uses TRBV6-1 with TRBJ2-5; 10 nucleotides line up with TRBD2. The junction had 13 bases not matched to a gene; V was cut back by 1 base and J by 5 bases. This CDR3 has 18 residues. The germline gives CDR1 MNHNS, CDR2 SASEGT. The CDR3 is CASSEGGIAGGPRETQYF. As DNA, the CDR3 is TGTGCCAGCAGTGAAGGGGGGATAGCGGGGGGCCCCCGGGAGACCCAGTACTTC.

At least ten counts were recorded for this clonotype. The chain recombines TRBV6-5 with TRBJ2-5; 7 bases match TRBD1. V trimming: 0 bases; J trimming: 2 bases; junction bases outside the gene matches: 9. The CDR3 has 17 residues. Germline V gives CDR1 MNHEY, CDR2 SVGAGI. The CDR3 nucleotides are TGTGCCAGCAGTTACTCGCCAAGACAGGGCCCTCAAGAGACCCAGTACTTC. Its protein product is CASSYSPRQGPQETQYF.

This clonotype was observed many times. J is TRBJ2-7 and V is TRBV19; 10 bases agree with TRBD1. The germline V gene encodes CDR1 LNHDA and CDR2 SQIVND (reference sequence). V lost 7 bases and J lost 7; bases outside the gene matches: 16. The CDR3 extends over 16 amino acids. In nucleotides, the CDR3 is TGTGCCAGTACGGGATCGACAGGGGGCCCTACGGGAGAGCAGTACTTC. It specifies CASTGSTGGPTGEQYF.

In this sample, this clonotype turned up a few times. This chain uses TRBV5-5 with TRBJ1-6, with D possibly TRBD1 on 6 matching bases. Trimming removed 3 bases at V and 8 bases at J, with 18 bases between. Per the germline V gene, CDR1 is SGHKS and CDR2 is YYEKEE (reference sequence). This CDR3 is built from 16 residues. Here the CDR3 reads CASSSGAGVVHSPLHF. CDR3 coding DNA: TGTGCCAGCAGCTCCGGGGCAGGGGTTGTTCATTCACCCCTCCACTTT.